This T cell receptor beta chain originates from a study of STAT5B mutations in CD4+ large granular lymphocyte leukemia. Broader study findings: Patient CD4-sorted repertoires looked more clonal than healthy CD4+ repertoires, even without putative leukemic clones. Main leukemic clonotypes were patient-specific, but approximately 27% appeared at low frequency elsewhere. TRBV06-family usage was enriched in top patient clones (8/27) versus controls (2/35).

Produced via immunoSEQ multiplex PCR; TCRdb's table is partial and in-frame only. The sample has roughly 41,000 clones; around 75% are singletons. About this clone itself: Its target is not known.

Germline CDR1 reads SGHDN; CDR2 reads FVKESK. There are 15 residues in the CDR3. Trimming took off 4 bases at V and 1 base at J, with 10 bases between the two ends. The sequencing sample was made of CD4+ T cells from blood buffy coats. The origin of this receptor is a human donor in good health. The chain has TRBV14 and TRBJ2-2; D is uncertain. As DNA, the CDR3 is TGTGCCAGCAGCCGCCAGACACGGAACACCGGGGAGCTGTTTTTT. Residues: CASSRQTRNTGELFF.